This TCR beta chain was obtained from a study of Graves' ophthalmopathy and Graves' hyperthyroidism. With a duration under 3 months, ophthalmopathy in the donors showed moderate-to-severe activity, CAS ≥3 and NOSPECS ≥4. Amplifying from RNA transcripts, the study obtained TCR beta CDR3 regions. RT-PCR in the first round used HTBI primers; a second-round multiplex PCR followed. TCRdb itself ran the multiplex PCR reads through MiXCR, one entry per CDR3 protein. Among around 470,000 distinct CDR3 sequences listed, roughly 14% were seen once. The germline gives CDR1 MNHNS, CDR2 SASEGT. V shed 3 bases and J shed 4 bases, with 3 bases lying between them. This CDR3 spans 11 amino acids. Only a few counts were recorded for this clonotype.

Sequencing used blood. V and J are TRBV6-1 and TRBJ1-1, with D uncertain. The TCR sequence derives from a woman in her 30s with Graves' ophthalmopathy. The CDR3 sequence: CASSEATEAFF. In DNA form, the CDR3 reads TGTGCCAGCAGTGAGGCCACTGAAGCTTTCTTT.